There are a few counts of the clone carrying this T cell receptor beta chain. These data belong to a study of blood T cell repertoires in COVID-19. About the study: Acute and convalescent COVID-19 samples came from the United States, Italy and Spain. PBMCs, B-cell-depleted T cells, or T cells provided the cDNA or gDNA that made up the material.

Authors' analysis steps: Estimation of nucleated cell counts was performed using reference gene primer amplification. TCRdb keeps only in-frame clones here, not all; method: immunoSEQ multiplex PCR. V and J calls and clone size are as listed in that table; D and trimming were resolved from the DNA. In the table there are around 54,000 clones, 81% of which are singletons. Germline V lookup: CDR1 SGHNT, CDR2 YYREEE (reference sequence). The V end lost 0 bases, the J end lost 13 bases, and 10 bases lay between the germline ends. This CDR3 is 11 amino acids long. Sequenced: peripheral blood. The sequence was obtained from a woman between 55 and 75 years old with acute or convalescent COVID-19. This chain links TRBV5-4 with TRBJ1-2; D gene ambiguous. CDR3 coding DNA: TGTGCCAGCAGCTTGGGGCAGGATCGCACCTTC. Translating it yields CASSLGQDRTF.